The entry below gives a single TCR beta chain sequence along with its context. The CDR3 has 15 amino acids. CDR1 and CDR2 from the germline V gene are SGHAT and FQNNGV. V lost 5 bases to trimming and J lost 5 bases; unmatched junction nucleotides: 6. This record belongs to a study of blood T cell repertoires in COVID-19. Study overall: Sources were T cells, B-cell-depleted T cells, or PBMCs; the material itself was cDNA or gDNA.

In the original workflow: Amplification of reference gene primers provided the estimated nucleated cell counts. Profiled with immunoSEQ multiplex PCR; TCRdb holds only in-frame clones, not every one. V and J calls and clone size are those listed in that table; D and trimming were worked out from the DNA. The repertoire holds under 20,000 clones, with around 77% as singletons. The chain recombines TRBV11-2 with TRBJ2-5; 12 bases are a match to TRBD2. The sequenced sample consisted of peripheral blood. The clonotype comes from a man between 65 and 80 years old with COVID-19, enrolled during active disease. The CDR3 region has the DNA TGTGCCAGCAGCCAACTAGCGGGGGGTCGGGAGACCCAGTACTTC. Amino acids: CASSQLAGGRETQYF.